The 27 T cell receptor beta chains below all came from one sample that was sequenced in a study of cytomegalovirus exposure and HLA in healthy donors. PCR employed 60 Vbeta and 13 Jbeta primers. Here immunoSEQ multiplex PCR was the method, and the copy in TCRdb shows in-frame clones only, minus some. Among 90,000 to 120,000 clones listed, approximately 80% were seen once. The sequenced sample was PBMCs. All receptors come from a woman in her late teens or twenties in good health and CMV-seropositive.

V gene TRBV28 combines with J gene TRBJ2-1; D gene uncertain. The V and J ends lost 3 bases and 7 bases respectively, with 10 bases between them. The CDR3 covers 13 residues. Looked up from germline, CDR1 is MDHEN and CDR2 is SYDVKM. CDR3 sequence (DNA): TGTGCCAGCAGTTTTCCAGGAAGTAATGAGCAGTTCTTC. Amino acids: CASSFPGSNEQFF.

The V call is TRBV9, the J call TRBJ2-1; D is perhaps TRBD2 (6 bases). CDR3 length: 17 residues. Germline CDR1 is SGDLS and CDR2 is YYNGEE. Trimming removed 0 bases from V and 0 bases from J, with 13 bases in between. The CDR3 DNA reads TGTGCCAGCAGCGTAGAGGATAGCGGCCGCTCCTACAATGAGCAGTTCTTC. As protein: CASSVEDSGRSYNEQFF.

The chain uses TRBV6-5 and TRBJ2-1; a possible D gene is TRBD2 (5 bases). In germline, CDR1 is MNHEY, CDR2 SVGAGI. Trimming shortened V by 1 base and J by 3 bases, and 13 bases separated the two germline ends. The CDR3 has 16 residues. The CDR3 reads CASSYYGLAGYNEQFF. The CDR3 DNA follows: TGTGCCAGCAGTTACTACGGACTGGCGGGCTACAATGAGCAGTTCTTC.

The V call is TRBV11-2, the J call TRBJ1-2, with TRBD1 identical over 8 bases. The V and J ends lost 7 bases and 5 bases, in that order; junction bases with no gene match: 6. CDR3 length: 13 amino acids. The germline V gene has CDR1 SGHAT and CDR2 FQNNGV. The CDR3 nucleotides are TGTGCCAGCACCGGGACAGGCCATTATGGCTACACCTTC. This gives the protein CASTGTGHYGYTF.

This clone was recorded only once. V and J are TRBV5-4 and TRBJ2-5; TRBD2 matches 8 bases. Germline CDR1 reads SGHNT; CDR2 reads YYREEE (reference sequence). J was trimmed by 5 bases and V by 4 bases; bases with no gene match: 1. The CDR3 contains 12 residues. The CDR3 here is CASSPGGETQYF. In DNA form, the CDR3 reads TGTGCCAGCAGCCCGGGGGGGGAGACCCAGTACTTC.

V and J are TRBV4-2 and TRBJ2-2, with a weak D call TRBD2 (5 bases). CDR3 size: 16 residues. The germline gives CDR1 LGHNA, CDR2 YNFKEQ. V was cut by 0 bases and J by 1 base, with 9 bases left in between. CDR3 sequence (DNA): TGTGCCAGCAGCCAAGAATCCAGCGGGAACACCGGGGAGCTGTTTTTT. Translating gives CASSQESSGNTGELFF.

The gene calls are TRBV15 and TRBJ2-7, with D possibly being TRBD2 (5 bases). The length of the CDR3 is 14 residues. Germline V lookup: CDR1 LNHNV, CDR2 YYDKDF (reference sequence). Trimming removed 0 bases from V and 5 bases from J, with 11 bases in between. The DNA for the CDR3 is TGTGCCACCAGCAGAGATCTGGGAGTCGACGAGCAGTACTTC. Translating gives CATSRDLGVDEQYF.

This chain's CDR3 is CASSSRQGNTGELFF. The CDR3 DNA is TGCGCCAGCAGCTCACGACAGGGGAACACCGGGGAGCTGTTTTTT. The V and J genes are TRBV5-1 and TRBJ2-2; 7 bases match TRBD1. Germline-derived CDR1 and CDR2 are SGHRS and YFSETQ. The J segment lost 1 base and the V segment lost 3 bases, leaving 3 bases of the junction unmatched. CDR3 length: 15 residues.

The V and J genes are TRBV7-8 and TRBJ2-7; TRBD2 matches 9 bases. The junction had 3 bases not matched to a gene; V was cut back by 4 bases and J by 2 bases. This CDR3 has 14 residues. Germline CDR1 and CDR2: SGHVS and FQNEAQ. The CDR3 DNA is TGTGCCAGCAGCTCAGCGGGAGGTGCCTACGAGCAGTACTTC. The encoded protein is CASSSAGGAYEQYF.

The V and J genes are TRBV6-6 and TRBJ2-5, with a tentative D call TRBD2 (5 bases). The CDR3 consists of 14 residues. The V and J ends lost 4 bases and 1 base respectively, with 10 bases between them. In germline, CDR1 is MNHNY, CDR2 SVGAGI (reference sequence). CDR3 region: CASSFAGLQETQYF. The CDR3 DNA reads TGTGCCAGCAGTTTTGCGGGCCTCCAAGAGACCCAGTACTTC.

V gene TRBV30 combines with J gene TRBJ2-7; a possible D gene is TRBD2 (6 bases). Trimming stripped 0 bases from V and 0 bases from J, with 9 bases between. The germline CDR1 and CDR2 sequences are GTSNPN and SVGIG (reference sequence). The CDR3 covers 14 residues. CDR3 residues: CAWSVGGSSYEQYF. In nucleotides, the CDR3 is TGTGCCTGGAGTGTCGGGGGAAGCTCCTACGAGCAGTACTTC.

The chain is built from TRBV10-3 and TRBJ1-1; possible D gene TRBD1, 6 bases. CDR1 is ENHRY, CDR2 SYGVKD, per germline. CDR3 size: 12 residues. The CDR3 DNA follows: TGTGCGGGTGGGGGCATGAACACTGAAGCTTTCTTT. Its protein product is CAGGGMNTEAFF.

In this sample, this clone turned up a few times. This sequence joins TRBV6-5 and TRBJ1-1; 7 bases match TRBD1. The CDR3 has 14 residues. Trimming took 1 base from V and 5 from J; bases not matched to a gene: 4. Germline CDR1 is MNHEY and CDR2 is SVGAGI. CDR3 sequence (DNA): TGTGCCAGCAGTTACTTCTGGACAGGTACTGAAGCTTTCTTT. It codes for CASSYFWTGTEAFF.

CDR3 in DNA: TGTGCCAGCAGCTTAGCTCAGGGATACTATAATTCACCCCTCCACTTT. Translating gives CASSLAQGYYNSPLHF. This chain connects TRBV7-9 to TRBJ1-6, with D perhaps TRBD1 (5 bases). Looked up from germline, CDR1 is SEHNR and CDR2 is FQNEAQ (reference sequence). The CDR3 sequence is 16 residues long. Trimming removed 0 bases at V and 3 bases at J, with 9 bases between.

CDR3 coding DNA: TGTGCCAGCAGCCCCACTCCGGGACTATCTTACGAGCAGTACTTC. Its protein is CASSPTPGLSYEQYF. The chain recombines TRBV6-5 with TRBJ2-7, with 7 bases aligning to TRBD2. Germline values: CDR1 MNHEY, CDR2 SVGAGI. V trimming: 6 bases; J trimming: 4 bases; junction bases outside the gene matches: 12. The CDR3 has 15 residues.

The gene calls are TRBV27 and TRBJ1-3; possibly TRBD1 for D (6 bases). Trimming cost V 6 bases and J 3 bases, with 6 bases left between them. The CDR3 has 12 amino acids. CDR1 and CDR2 from the germline V gene are MNHEY and SMNVEV (reference sequence). The CDR3 DNA reads TGTGCCAGCAGAGGGGGTGGAAACACCATATATTTT. This sequence encodes CASRGGGNTIYF.

V usage is TRBV15 and J usage is TRBJ2-2, with D perhaps TRBD1 (5 bases). The CDR3 has 15 residues. The V end lost 0 bases, the J end lost 5 bases, and 10 bases lay between the germline ends. Germline CDR1 and CDR2: LNHNV and YYDKDF (reference sequence). CDR3 DNA: TGTGCCACCAGCAGAGAGGGGCTGGGGACCGGGGAGCTGTTTTTT. Translation: CATSREGLGTGELFF. Full variable domain (rest looked up from reference TRBV15 and TRBJ2-2): DAMVIQNPRYQVTQFGKPVTLSCSQTLNHNVMYWYQQKSSQAPKLLFHYYDKDFNNEADTPDNFQSRRPNTSFCFLDIRSPGLGDTAMYLCATSREGLGTGELFFGEGSRLTVL.

V gene TRBV5-1 combines with J gene TRBJ1-3, with 9 bases lining up with TRBD1. Trimming took 4 bases from V and 4 from J; bases not matched to a gene: 3. The CDR3 loop spans 14 amino acids. Germline V gene data show CDR1 as SGHRS and CDR2 as YFSETQ. In nucleotides, the CDR3 is TGCGCCAGCAGCGCCGGGACAGGGGGAAACACCATATATTTT. Its protein product is CASSAGTGGNTIYF. The full variable domain, with the rest looked up from reference TRBV5-1 and TRBJ1-3, is KAGVTQTPRYLIKTRGQQVTLSCSPISGHRSVSWYQQTPGQGLQFLFEYFSETQRNKGNFPGRFSGRQFSNSRSEMNVSTLELGDSALYLCASSAGTGGNTIYFGEGSWLTVV.

This clone was recorded a few times. The chain combines TRBV28 with TRBJ2-4; D perhaps matches TRBD1 (5 bases). This CDR3 region has 14 residues. In germline, CDR1 is MDHEN, CDR2 SYDVKM. V was trimmed by 3 bases and J by 7 bases, leaving 13 bases between them. CDR3 sequence reads: CASSFLTGWNIQYF. As DNA, the CDR3 is TGTGCCAGCAGTTTTCTAACAGGATGGAACATTCAGTACTTC. The entire variable domain, with the rest obtained from reference TRBV28 and TRBJ2-4, is as follows: DVKVTQSSRYLVKRTGEKVFLECVQDMDHENMFWYRQDPGLGLRLIYFSYDVKMKEKGDIPEGYSVSREKKERFSLILESASTNQTSMYLCASSFLTGWNIQYFGAGTRLSVL.

V and J are TRBV10-2 and TRBJ1-5; 11 nucleotides agree with TRBD1. Germline CDR1 is WSHSY and CDR2 is SAAADI. V dropped 8 bases and J dropped 0; count of bases not matched to a gene: 6. This CDR3 spans 16 amino acids. The CDR3 loop reads CASLDRGPDSNQPQHF. The DNA for the CDR3 is TGCGCCAGCCTGGACAGGGGGCCCGATAGCAATCAGCCCCAGCATTTT.

This clone turned up a few times. The chain recombines TRBV4-2 with TRBJ2-7, with D uncertain. The CDR3 consists of 15 residues. Trimming cost V 1 base and J 1 base, with 11 bases left between them. Germline values: CDR1 LGHNA, CDR2 YNFKEQ. The CDR3 DNA sequence: TGTGCCAGCAGCCAAGGGTCGGAGAAATCCTACGAGCAGTACTTC. This translates into CASSQGSEKSYEQYF.

This clone was recorded only once. V gene TRBV7-9 combines with J gene TRBJ1-2, with unresolved D. The CDR3 runs 14 residues. Germline V CDR1 and CDR2: SEHNR, FQNEAQ (reference sequence). The V gene lost 5 bases and the J gene lost 7 bases, with 17 bases spanning the gap. The CDR3 spells CASSPPGPSFGYTF. The CDR3, as DNA: TGTGCCAGCAGCCCCCCTGGCCCGTCTTTTGGCTACACCTTC.

This clone was detected once. This chain joins TRBV18 and TRBJ2-6; TRBD1 matches 11 bases. Per germline, CDR1 KGHSH and CDR2 LQKENI. The V segment lost 0 bases and the J segment 2 bases; nucleotides outside the gene matches: 3. The CDR3 has 18 residues. The CDR3 protein is CASSPPGQGAAGANVLTF. In DNA form, the CDR3 reads TGTGCCAGCTCACCACCAGGACAGGGGGCCGCTGGGGCCAACGTCCTGACTTTC.

The rearrangement links TRBV11-3 to TRBJ2-1, with 10 bases fitting TRBD2. V lost 5 bases, J lost 10 bases, and 14 bases stayed unmatched. Per germline, CDR1 SGHNT and CDR2 YENEEA. This CDR3 has 16 residues. The CDR3 sequence is CASSPYTAGGPREQFF. The CDR3 DNA follows: TGTGCCAGCAGCCCGTATACAGCGGGAGGGCCCAGGGAGCAGTTCTTC. Full variable domain (missing parts from reference TRBV11-3 and TRBJ2-1): EAGVVQSPRYKIIEKKQPVAFWCNPISGHNTLYWYLQNLGQGPELLIRYENEEAVDDSQLPKDRFSAERLKGVDSTLKIQPAELGDSAVYLCASSPYTAGGPREQFFGPGTRLTVL.

This chain connects TRBV11-3 to TRBJ2-7; tentatively, D is TRBD2 (6 bases). V lost 4 bases to trimming and J lost 5 bases, with 15 bases between them. CDR3 size: 14 residues. From germline, CDR1 is SGHNT and CDR2 YENEEA. As DNA, the CDR3 is TGTGCCAGCAGCTCCCAGACTAGTGGTAACGAGCAGTACTTC. It codes for CASSSQTSGNEQYF.

The chain employs TRBV5-6 and TRBJ1-3, with D perhaps TRBD1 (6 bases). Germline V CDR1 and CDR2: SGHDT, YYEEEE. Trimming shortened V by 2 bases and J by 2 bases, and 8 bases separated the two germline ends. The CDR3 is 14 amino acids. The CDR3 reads CASSLSGAGNTIYF. CDR3 in DNA: TGTGCCAGCAGCTTATCAGGGGCTGGAAACACCATATATTTT.

The chain couples TRBV5-1 to TRBJ2-1, with a possible D match to TRBD2 (5 bases). The germline gives CDR1 SGHRS, CDR2 YFSETQ. CDR3 size: 15 residues. Between the trimmed V and J ends, which lost 1 base and 4 bases, there was a span of 12 bases. The CDR3 DNA reads TGCGCCAGCAGCTTGACCGGGGTACTTTACAATGAGCAGTTCTTC. Amino acid sequence: CASSLTGVLYNEQFF.